This TCR beta chain is from a study of regulatory T cells in long-lasting Graves disease. Findings and caveats of the study: Possibly, too few samples lowered accuracy. With persistent disease, TRBV28, TRBJ1-2 and TRBJ2-5 were the favored segments. TCR diversity in persistent Graves' patients was below that of newly diagnosed ones.

Specified time point: newly diagnosed GD, antithyroid drugs for less than 3 months. The TCR library was prepared using RNA isolated from PBMCs. This clonotype was observed once. Its antigen is unidentified. Library construction for TCR beta used iRepertoire HTBI primers and Arm-PCR of CDR3 regions. Per the study methods: The study identified 62 TRBV and 13 to 15 TRBJ segments across samples. Using its own MiXCR run on the multiplex PCR reads, TCRdb lists one record per CDR3 protein. Here the V and J calls rest on TCRdb's processing, not on the authors' analysis. The data contain 200,000 to 250,000 distinct CDR3 sequences, approximately 20% of them singletons. The V segment lost 3 bases and the J segment 4 bases; nucleotides outside the gene matches: 4. Germline V gives CDR1 SGDLS, CDR2 YYNGEE. The CDR3 is 16 amino acids.

This TCR was recovered from a female donor with Graves disease. The chain uses TRBV9 and TRBJ2-5, with TRBD2 identical over 15 bases. The starting material was peripheral blood mononuclear cells (PBMCs), obtained at new diagnosis, from a patient treated with antithyroid drugs. CDR3 nucleotides: TGTGCCAGCAGCGGGACTAGCGGGAGGGCCAGAGAGACCCAGTACTTC. Translation: CASSGTSGRARETQYF.